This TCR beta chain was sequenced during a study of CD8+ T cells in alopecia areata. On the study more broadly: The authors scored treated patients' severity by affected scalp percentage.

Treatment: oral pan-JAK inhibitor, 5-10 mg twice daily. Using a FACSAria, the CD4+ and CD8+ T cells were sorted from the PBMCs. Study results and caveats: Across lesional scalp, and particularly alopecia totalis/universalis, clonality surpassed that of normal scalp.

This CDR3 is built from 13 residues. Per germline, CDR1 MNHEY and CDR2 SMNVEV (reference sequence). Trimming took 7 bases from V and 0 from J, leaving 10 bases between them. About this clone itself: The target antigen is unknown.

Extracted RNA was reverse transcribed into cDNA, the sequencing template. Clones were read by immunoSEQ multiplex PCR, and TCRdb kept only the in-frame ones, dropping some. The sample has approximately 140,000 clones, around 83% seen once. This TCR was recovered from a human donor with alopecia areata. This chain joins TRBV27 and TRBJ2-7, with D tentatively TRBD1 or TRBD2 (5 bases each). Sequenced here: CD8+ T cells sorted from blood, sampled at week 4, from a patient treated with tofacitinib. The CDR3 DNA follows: TGTGCCAGCAAGTGGGGGAGCTCCTACGAGCAGTACTTC. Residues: CASKWGSSYEQYF.